This T cell receptor beta chain came from a study of T cell responses to AZD1222 COVID-19 vaccine. Researchers grouped second doses given at about 4 or about 12 weeks into one pool. Note on this clone: No antigen is known for it. Other DNA sequences within the sample encode an identical CDR3.

This CDR3 spans 11 amino acids. Trimming removed 6 bases at V and 7 bases at J, with 6 bases between. Looked up from germline, CDR1 is KGHSH and CDR2 is LQKENI. TCRdb keeps only in-frame clones here, not all; method: immunoSEQ multiplex PCR. The top ten clones hold 1% of a sample with 190,000 or so clones, roughly 92% of them seen once. Study-wide findings and caveats: The study identified only 6 or 7 AZD1222 recipients as seropositive at baseline. There were mostly white British donors and more females than males, and clonal diversity was possibly underestimated. Increased Spike-specific TCR breadth and depth were observed after two AZD1222 doses.

This receptor was taken from an adult who received the AZD1222 COVID-19 vaccine. The chain has TRBV18 and TRBJ1-4; D is unclear. The starting material was peripheral blood, obtained 28 days after the second AZD1222 dose. CDR3 DNA sequence: TGTGCCAGCTCTCCCGGTGAAAAACTGTTTTTT. Translated, it gives CASSPGEKLFF. The full variable domain, in which reference TRBV18 and TRBJ1-4 provide the parts outside the CDR3, is NAGVMQNPRHLVRRRGQEARLRCSPMKGHSHVYWYRQLPEEGLKFMVYLQKENIIDESGMPKERFSAEFPKEGPSILRIQQVVRGDSAAYFCASSPGEKLFFGSGTQLSVL.